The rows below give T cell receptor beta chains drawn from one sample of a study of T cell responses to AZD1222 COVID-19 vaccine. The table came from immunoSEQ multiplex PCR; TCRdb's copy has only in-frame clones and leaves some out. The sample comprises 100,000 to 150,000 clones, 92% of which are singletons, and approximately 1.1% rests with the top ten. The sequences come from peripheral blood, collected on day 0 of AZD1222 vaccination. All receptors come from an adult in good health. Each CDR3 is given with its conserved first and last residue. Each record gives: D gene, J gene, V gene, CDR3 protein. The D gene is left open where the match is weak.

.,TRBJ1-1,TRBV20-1,CSASADPNTEAFF
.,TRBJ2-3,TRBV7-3,CASSVTFSGGTDTQYF
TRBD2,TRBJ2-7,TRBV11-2,CASRRLAGGPGSYEQYF
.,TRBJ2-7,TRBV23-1,CASSQSGQANSYEQYF
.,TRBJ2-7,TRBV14,CASSDAGGEQYF
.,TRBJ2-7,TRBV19,CASSPGWNEQYF
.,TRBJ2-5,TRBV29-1,CSVEPQIKETQYF
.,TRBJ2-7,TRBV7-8,CASSLRGTLYEQYF
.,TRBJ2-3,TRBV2,CASSEASATSTDTQYF
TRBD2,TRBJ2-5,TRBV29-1,CSVDGRGIGETQYF
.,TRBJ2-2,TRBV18,CASSPWTGELFF
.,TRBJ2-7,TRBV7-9,CASSTMGIAQYF
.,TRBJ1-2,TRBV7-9,CASSQDVGGYTF
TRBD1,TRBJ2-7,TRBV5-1,CASSFGTGYEQYF
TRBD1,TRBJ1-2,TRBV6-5,CASTTGNYGYTF
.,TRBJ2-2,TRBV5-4,CASSLAVISGPGELFF
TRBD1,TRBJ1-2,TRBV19,CASTPQGAGSSVYGYTF